The 30 T cell receptor beta chains below were found in one sample sequenced in a study of OX40 agonist ivuxolimab in advanced cancers. Sequencing used immunoSEQ multiplex PCR; TCRdb keeps in-frame clones, though not all of them. The table records about 41,000 clones, roughly 80% of them present only once. The sequenced sample was CD4+ or CD8+ T cells sorted from blood, obtained in a trial of the OX40 agonist ivuxolimab. The receptors here all came from an adult with an advanced solid tumor such as melanoma, head and neck, liver or kidney cancer.

This rearrangement joins TRBV29-1 to TRBJ1-1; D unresolved. Germline-derived CDR1 and CDR2 are SQVTM and ANQGSEA. V gave up 6 bases and J gave up 3 bases, with 8 bases separating them. This CDR3 contains 11 residues. In nucleotides, the CDR3 is TGCAGCGTACTCAGTTACACTGAAGCTTTCTTT. Residues: CSVLSYTEAFF.

The V gene is TRBV6-1, the J gene TRBJ2-7; TRBD1 matches 10 bases. The CDR3 consists of 13 residues. The junction had 6 bases not matched to a gene; V was cut back by 7 bases and J by 6 bases. The germline CDR1 and CDR2 sequences are MNHNS and SASEGT. CDR3 sequence (DNA): TGTGCCAGCACCAGAGGACAGGGGGGCGAGCAGTACTTC. It codes for CASTRGQGGEQYF.

The gene calls are TRBV9 and TRBJ2-6, with 7 bases that match TRBD2. J gave up 0 bases and V 3 bases, and 9 bases lay outside the gene matches. The germline V gene has CDR1 SGDLS and CDR2 YYNGEE. The CDR3 consists of 18 residues. The DNA of the CDR3 is TGTGCCAGCAGCGCTCTGGGACTACTGAGCTCTGGGGCCAACGTCCTGACTTTC. It specifies CASSALGLLSSGANVLTF. Full variable domain (remainder filled in from reference TRBV9 and TRBJ2-6): DSGVTQTPKHLITATGQRVTLRCSPRSGDLSVYWYQQSLDQGLQFLIQYYNGEERAKGNILERFSAQQFPDLHSELNLSSLELGDSALYFCASSALGLLSSGANVLTFGAGSRLTVL.

V usage is TRBV6-5 and J usage is TRBJ2-1; TRBD2 matches 11 bases. The CDR3 consists of 14 residues. Trimming cost V 7 bases and J 9 bases; bases outside gene matches: 8. Germline V gene sequence: CDR1 MNHEY, CDR2 SVGAGI. CDR3 sequence reads: CASKPGLAEIEQFF. The CDR3 DNA reads TGTGCCAGCAAACCGGGACTAGCGGAAATTGAGCAGTTCTTC.

The rearrangement uses TRBV6-5 and TRBJ2-1; tentative D call: TRBD2 (5 bases). Germline V gene sequence: CDR1 MNHEY, CDR2 SVGAGI. Between the trimmed V and J ends, which lost 0 bases and 4 bases, there was a span of 13 bases. The CDR3 is made up of 16 amino acids. CDR3 sequence: CASSYSGARAYNEQFF. The CDR3 DNA is TGTGCCAGCAGTTACTCGGGCGCGAGGGCTTACAATGAGCAGTTCTTC.

By sample fraction, this clone is medium-sized. The chain joins TRBV19 to TRBJ1-1, with 9 bases matching TRBD1. Trimming cost V 10 bases and J 11 bases; bases outside gene matches: 14. Germline V gene data show CDR1 as LNHDA and CDR2 as SQIVND (reference sequence). There are 13 residues in the CDR3. For the CDR3, the DNA is TGTGCCACCTCCGGGACAGGGACGGCCGGGGCTTTCTTT. Translating gives CATSGTGTAGAFF. The complete variable domain, with remaining parts taken from reference TRBV19 and TRBJ1-1, reads DGGITQSPKYLFRKEGQNVTLSCEQNLNHDAMYWYRQDPGQGLRLIYYSQIVNDFQKGDIAEGYSVSREKKESFPLTVTSAQKNPTAFYLCATSGTGTAGAFFGQGTRLTVV.

The chain joins TRBV14 to TRBJ2-3; D is perhaps TRBD2 (5 bases). There are 20 residues in the CDR3. V lost 1 base and J 4 bases, leaving 27 bases between the germline ends. CDR1 SGHDN and CDR2 FVKESK come from the germline V gene. CDR3 bases: TGTGCCAGCAGCCAAGGTCACGGGGTATCATACTCATGGGAAGCAGATACGCAGTATTTT. It specifies CASSQGHGVSYSWEADTQYF.

CDR3 protein: CASSADKNTEAFF. The DNA for the CDR3 is TGCGCCAGCAGCGCGGACAAGAACACTGAAGCTTTCTTT. The chain recombines TRBV5-1 with TRBJ1-1; tentative D call: TRBD1 (5 bases). CDR3 size: 13 residues. The V end lost 4 bases, the J end lost 1 base, and 8 bases lay between the germline ends. CDR1 SGHRS and CDR2 YFSETQ come from the germline V gene.

The V call is TRBV9, the J call TRBJ2-7, with D possibly matching TRBD2 (7 bases). The CDR3 spans 14 residues. The V gene's germline CDR1 is SGDLS and CDR2 YYNGEE. V was cut by 4 bases and J by 9 bases, with 20 bases left in between. This CDR3 reads CASSPGGGSHGQYF. CDR3 in DNA: TGTGCCAGCAGCCCGGGGGGCGGGTCCCATGGGCAGTACTTC.

The chain couples TRBV30 to TRBJ2-5, with D maybe TRBD2 (5 bases). The CDR3 has 13 residues. Trimming cost V 4 bases and J 5 bases, with 14 bases left between them. CDR1 and CDR2 (germline): GTSNPN, SVGIG (reference sequence). The DNA for the CDR3 is TGTGCCTGGACCTTCAGCGGTCCCGAGACCCAGTACTTC. This translates into CAWTFSGPETQYF. The full variable domain, completed using reference TRBV30 and TRBJ2-5, is SQTIHQWPATLVQPVGSPLSLECTVEGTSNPNLYWYRQAAGRGLQLLFYSVGIGQISSEVPQNLSASRPQDRQFILSSKKLLLSDSGFYLCAWTFSGPETQYFGPGTRLLVL.

This clone has more than one count but fewer than ten. The rearrangement uses TRBV10-3 and TRBJ1-1, with a possible D match to TRBD1 (5 bases). The CDR3 sequence is 14 residues long. Trimming took 1 base from V and 4 from J, leaving 10 bases between them. Germline CDR1 is ENHRY and CDR2 is SYGVKD. CDR3 DNA: TGTGCCATCAGTGAGTTCAGGGTGGGCACTGAAGCTTTCTTT. Translated, it gives CAISEFRVGTEAFF.

The chain is built from TRBV30 and TRBJ2-3; no clear D. The CDR3 length is 15 residues. V was trimmed by 0 bases and J by 6 bases, leaving 16 bases between them. Per the germline V gene, CDR1 is GTSNPN and CDR2 is SVGIG (reference sequence). CDR3 nucleotide sequence: TGTGCCTGGAGTGTACCTAACTTCCCTCGTGATACGCAGTATTTT. Protein product: CAWSVPNFPRDTQYF.

CDR3 sequence: CASRNSGKGVETQYF. CDR3 nucleotide sequence: TGTGCCAGCAGGAACAGCGGGAAGGGAGTAGAGACCCAGTACTTC. V gene TRBV2 combines with J gene TRBJ2-5; 7 positions match TRBD2. Trimming at V came to 6 bases and at J to 4 bases, leaving 11 bases not matched to a gene. Germline CDR1 and CDR2: SNHLY and FYNNEI. CDR3 length equals 15 residues.

This clone appeared once. The rearrangement links TRBV6-1 to TRBJ1-2; D is unresolved. Germline lookup yields CDR1 MNHNS and CDR2 SASEGT. The ends were cut back, 3 bases at V and 4 bases at J, with 6 bases in the middle. There are 12 residues in the CDR3. CDR3 DNA: TGTGCCAGCAGTGAGCGTAGCTATGGCTACACCTTC. It encodes CASSERSYGYTF.

This chain connects TRBV28 to TRBJ1-2; 7 bases are a match to TRBD1. This CDR3 region has 14 residues. Trimming at V came to 3 bases and at J to 4 bases, leaving 5 bases not matched to a gene. CDR1 and CDR2 from the germline V gene are MDHEN and SYDVKM. Here the CDR3 DNA reads TGTGCCAGCAGTTTCCAGGGGGGAGCCTATGGCTACACCTTC. Translated, it gives CASSFQGGAYGYTF.

A few counts support this clone. V gene TRBV5-1 combines with J gene TRBJ1-5; a possible D gene is TRBD1 (6 bases). The CDR3 loop spans 15 amino acids. CDR1 and CDR2 (germline): SGHRS, YFSETQ. Trimming removed 4 bases at V and 6 bases at J, with 17 bases between. The CDR3 DNA follows: TGCGCCAGCAGCCGAGGGGGGTTTGTGGGTCAGCCCCAGCATTTT. As protein: CASSRGGFVGQPQHF.

The chain combines TRBV5-6 with TRBJ2-1; a weak D match, TRBD2 (5 bases). The V end was cut by 5 bases, the J end by 0 bases, with 15 bases between. The CDR3 totals 16 residues. CDR1 is SGHDT, CDR2 YYEEEE, per germline. The DNA for the CDR3 is TGTGCCAGCAGTCATCTAGCCGGCAACTCCTACAATGAGCAGTTCTTC. Its protein product is CASSHLAGNSYNEQFF. Complete variable domain (other parts from reference TRBV5-6 and TRBJ2-1): DAGVTQSPTHLIKTRGQQVTLRCSPKSGHDTVSWYQQALGQGPQFIFQYYEEEERQRGNFPDRFSGHQFPNYSSELNVNALLLGDSALYLCASSHLAGNSYNEQFFGPGTRLTVL.

The chain links TRBV11-3 to TRBJ2-7; D possibly corresponds to TRBD2 (6 bases). Trimming took 5 bases from V and 7 from J, leaving 21 bases between them. Germline V gene sequence: CDR1 SGHNT, CDR2 YENEEA. CDR3 size: 15 residues. The CDR3 region is CASSLKSAGRLEQYF. CDR3 DNA sequence: TGTGCCAGCAGCCTAAAGTCGGCGGGGCGCCTTGAGCAGTACTTC.

V usage is TRBV27 and J usage is TRBJ1-2; 9 bases line up with TRBD1. The CDR3 is 14 residues long. V lost 6 bases, J lost 4 bases, and 6 bases stayed unmatched. CDR1 and CDR2 (germline): MNHEY, SMNVEV (reference sequence). This chain's CDR3 is CASRDRGASYGYTF. The CDR3 coding sequence is TGTGCCAGCAGGGACAGGGGAGCGAGCTATGGCTACACCTTC.

The chain recombines TRBV2 with TRBJ2-1; TRBD1 matches 8 bases. This CDR3 is built from 15 residues. Unmatched junction bases numbered 10, after V lost 5 bases and J lost 7 bases. Per germline, CDR1 SNHLY and CDR2 FYNNEI. CDR3 loop: CASSFVWQGANEQFF. In nucleotides, the CDR3 is TGTGCCAGCAGTTTCGTATGGCAGGGGGCGAATGAGCAGTTCTTC.

This clone has a single count. The chain recombines TRBV5-4 with TRBJ2-3; no clear D gene. Trimming took off 4 bases at V and 5 bases at J, with 5 bases between the two ends. Germline CDR1 and CDR2: SGHNT and YYREEE (reference sequence). The CDR3 consists of 11 residues. The CDR3 DNA is TGTGCCAGCAGCGGTGGAGATACGCAGTATTTT. This encodes CASSGGDTQYF. The variable domain in full, completed from reference TRBV5-4 and TRBJ2-3, reads ETGVTQSPTHLIKTRGQQVTLRCSSQSGHNTVSWYQQALGQGPQFIFQYYREEENGRGNFPPRFSGLQFPNYSSELNVNALELDDSALYLCASSGGDTQYFGPGTRLTVL.

V gene TRBV7-9 combines with J gene TRBJ1-3, with D perhaps TRBD1 (6 bases). There are 14 residues in the CDR3. Germline V CDR1 and CDR2: SEHNR, FQNEAQ (reference sequence). V lost 1 base, J lost 3 bases, and 7 bases lay in between. CDR3 residues: CASSLEGVGNTIYF. CDR3 bases: TGTGCCAGCAGCTTAGAGGGGGTTGGAAACACCATATATTTT.

In this sample, this clone turned up a few times. The V gene is TRBV6-1, the J gene TRBJ2-7, with D uncertain. The CDR3 length is 12 residues. Germline V gives CDR1 MNHNS, CDR2 SASEGT. V lost 7 bases and J lost 1, with 8 bases in between. In DNA form, the CDR3 reads TGTGCCAGCAAGAGCCCTTCCTACGAGCAGTACTTC. Residues: CASKSPSYEQYF.

This rearrangement joins TRBV7-2 to TRBJ2-5; 10 positions match TRBD1. The CDR3 extends over 14 amino acids. Germline CDR1 SGHTA, CDR2 FQGNSA. The V gene end was trimmed by 4 bases and the J gene end by 7 bases; junction bases not matched to a gene: 6. The CDR3: CASSSGQGGTTQYF. The CDR3 DNA sequence: TGTGCCAGCAGCTCCGGACAGGGGGGGACGACCCAGTACTTC.

The rearrangement joins TRBV28 to TRBJ2-7; D is possibly TRBD2 (6 bases). This CDR3 comprises 13 residues. V was pared by 5 bases and J by 6 bases, with 14 bases between. Germline V CDR1 and CDR2: MDHEN, SYDVKM. The CDR3 region is CASSGGPRVEQYF. CDR3 DNA sequence: TGTGCCAGCAGTGGAGGGCCCAGGGTCGAGCAGTACTTC.

This chain joins TRBV5-8 and TRBJ1-2; tentative D call: TRBD1 (6 bases). This CDR3 has 16 residues. V gave up 2 bases and J gave up 2 bases, with 16 bases separating them. From germline, CDR1 is SGHTS and CDR2 YDEGEE. Written as DNA, the CDR3 is TGTGCCAGCAGCTTTCAACAGGGCAGAGTCAACTATGGCTACACCTTC. Protein: CASSFQQGRVNYGYTF.

The V call is TRBV28, the J call TRBJ1-1, with D unresolved. The CDR3 runs 13 residues. The V gene lost 2 bases and the J gene lost 6 bases, with 10 bases spanning the gap. Per the germline V gene, CDR1 is MDHEN and CDR2 is SYDVKM. For the CDR3, the DNA is TGTGCCAGCAGTTTACCCCCGGAACCTGAAGCTTTCTTT. Protein sequence: CASSLPPEPEAFF.

V and J are TRBV5-5 and TRBJ2-7; D unresolved. The CDR3 length is 15 residues. CDR1 and CDR2 (germline): SGHKS, YYEKEE (reference sequence). Trimming pared 0 bases from V and 0 bases from J, leaving 10 bases between. CDR3 DNA sequence: TGTGCCAGCAGCTTGGTAAAGGGCCACTCCTACGAGCAGTACTTC. Residues: CASSLVKGHSYEQYF.

The chain is built from TRBV7-9 and TRBJ2-2, with 7 positions matching TRBD1. Per germline, CDR1 SEHNR and CDR2 FQNEAQ (reference sequence). The ends lost 5 bases at V and 6 bases at J; junction bases unmatched: 15. There are 17 residues in the CDR3. Here the CDR3 DNA reads TGTGCCAGCAGCCCGATAGAGGGGGCAGGACGGGCCGGGGAGCTGTTTTTT. Residues: CASSPIEGAGRAGELFF.

V is TRBV7-8 and J is TRBJ1-5, with 9 bases lining up with TRBD1. V shed 1 base and J 9 bases; nucleotides not matched to a gene: 13. Germline CDR1 and CDR2: SGHVS and FQNEAQ. The CDR3 is 17 residues long. The CDR3 nucleotides read TGTGCCAGCAGCTTAGTTGTCTCGGACAGGGGAATCTTGCCCCAGCATTTT. Protein product: CASSLVVSDRGILPQHF. Complete variable domain (other parts from reference TRBV7-8 and TRBJ1-5): GAGVSQSPRYKVAKRGQDVALRCDPISGHVSLFWYQQALGQGPEFLTYFQNEAQLDKSGLPSDRFFAERPEGSVSTLKIQRTQQEDSAVYLCASSLVVSDRGILPQHFGDGTRLSIL.